This T cell receptor beta chain came from a study of PD-L1 blockade in urothelial cancer. Study-wide context: In the patient group, about 90% of the roughly 29 were males with bladder-origin urothelial cancer. Patients had been given 0 to 3 earlier chemotherapy regimens. The median number of T cells present in blood samples was fewer than 150,000.

Unmatched junction bases numbered 5, after V lost 4 bases and J lost 7 bases. This CDR3 is 13 amino acids long. Germline CDR1 and CDR2: SGHTA and FQGNSA. Clones were sequenced by immunoSEQ multiplex PCR, and TCRdb holds only the in-frame ones, with some missing. The sample records 50,000 or so clones, around 84% being singletons. Stated time point: pretreatment peripheral blood. The sequenced sample was PBMCs, obtained around atezolizumab (anti-PD-L1) treatment. The rearrangement links TRBV7-2 to TRBJ2-3, with TRBD1 matching over 7 bases. This receptor was identified in a man aged 70-80 years with urothelial cancer. CDR3 in amino acids: CASSSETGYTQYF. The CDR3 DNA reads as TGTGCCAGCAGCTCCGAGACAGGGTATACGCAGTATTTT.